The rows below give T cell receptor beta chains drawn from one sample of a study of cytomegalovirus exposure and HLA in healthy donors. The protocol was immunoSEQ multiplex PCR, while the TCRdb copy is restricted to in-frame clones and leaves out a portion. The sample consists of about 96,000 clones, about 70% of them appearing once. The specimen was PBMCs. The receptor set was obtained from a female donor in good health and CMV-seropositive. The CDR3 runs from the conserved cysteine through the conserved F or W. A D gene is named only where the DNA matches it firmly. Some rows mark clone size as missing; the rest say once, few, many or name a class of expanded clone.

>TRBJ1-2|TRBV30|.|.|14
CAWSVRDTYYGYTF
TGTGCCTGGAGTGTACGGGACACCTACTATGGCTACACCTTC
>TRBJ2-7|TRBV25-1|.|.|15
CASSGRPYGTYEQYF
TGTGCCAGCAGTGGGAGGCCTTATGGAACCTACGAGCAGTACTTC
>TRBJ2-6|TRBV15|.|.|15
CATSTQVSGANVLTF
TGTGCCACCAGCACCCAGGTCTCTGGGGCCAACGTCCTGACTTTC
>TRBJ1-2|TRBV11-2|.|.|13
CASSLSGNYGYTF
TGTGCCAGCAGCTTATCGGGGAACTATGGCTACACCTTC
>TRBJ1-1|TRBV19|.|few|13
CASSRREATEAFF
TGTGCCAGTAGCCGACGGGAGGCGACTGAAGCTTTCTTT
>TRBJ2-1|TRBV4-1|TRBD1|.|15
CASSLEQGAYNEQFF
TGCGCCAGCAGCCTAGAGCAGGGGGCCTACAATGAGCAGTTCTTC
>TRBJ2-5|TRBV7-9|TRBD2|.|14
CASSPGGRQETQYF
TGTGCCAGCAGCCCGGGGGGAAGACAAGAGACCCAGTACTTC
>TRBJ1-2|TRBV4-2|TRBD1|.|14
CASTRVGGVYGYTF
TGTGCCAGCACCCGGGTAGGGGGCGTCTATGGCTACACCTTC
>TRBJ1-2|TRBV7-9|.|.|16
CASSTVRRDGKVSYTF
TGTGCCAGCAGCACCGTACGGCGGGACGGGAAAGTAAGCTACACCTTC
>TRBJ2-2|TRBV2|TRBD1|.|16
CASSEAETGVLGELFF
TGTGCCAGCAGTGAAGCCGAGACAGGGGTTCTCGGGGAGCTGTTTTTT
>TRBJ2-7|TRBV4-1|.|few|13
CASSQFRVSEQYF
TGCGCCAGCAGCCAATTTCGGGTGAGTGAGCAGTACTTC
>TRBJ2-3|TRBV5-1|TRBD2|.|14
CASSLSTSADTQYF
TGCGCCAGCAGCTTATCGACTAGCGCCGATACGCAGTATTTT
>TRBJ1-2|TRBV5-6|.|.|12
CASTRGTEGYTF
TGTGCCAGCACCCGGGGGACCGAGGGCTACACCTTC
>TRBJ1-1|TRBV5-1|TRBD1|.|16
CASSLEAGQGNTEAFF
TGCGCCAGCAGCTTGGAGGCGGGACAGGGGAACACTGAAGCTTTCTTT
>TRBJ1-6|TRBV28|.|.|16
CASSFRYSSYNSPLHF
TGTGCCAGCAGTTTTAGATATAGCTCCTATAATTCACCCCTCCACTTT
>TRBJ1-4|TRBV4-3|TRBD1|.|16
CASSQDQGQGREKLFF
TGCGCCAGCAGCCAAGATCAAGGACAGGGGCGAGAAAAACTGTTTTTT
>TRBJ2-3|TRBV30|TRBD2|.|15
CAWSPLAGATDTQYF
TGTGCCTGGAGTCCTTTAGCGGGAGCCACAGATACGCAGTATTTT
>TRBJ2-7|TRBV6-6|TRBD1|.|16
CASSSMATGATYEQYF
TGTGCCAGCAGTTCGATGGCGACAGGGGCTACCTACGAGCAGTACTTC
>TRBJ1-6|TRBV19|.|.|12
CASSISGSPLHF
TGTGCCAGTAGTATATCAGGATCACCCCTCCACTTT
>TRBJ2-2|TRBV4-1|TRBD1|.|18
CASSQAPGQGKGAGELFF
TGCGCCAGCAGCCAAGCCCCGGGACAGGGAAAAGGGGCCGGGGAGCTGTTTTTT
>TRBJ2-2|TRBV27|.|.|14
CASSLGPYTGELFF
TGTGCCAGCAGTTTGGGGCCTTATACCGGGGAGCTGTTTTTT
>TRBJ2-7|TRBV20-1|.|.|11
CSARDSYEQYF
TGCAGTGCTAGGGACAGCTACGAGCAGTACTTC
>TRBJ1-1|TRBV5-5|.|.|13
CASSLQGDTEAFF
TGTGCCAGCAGCTTGCAAGGGGACACTGAAGCTTTCTTT
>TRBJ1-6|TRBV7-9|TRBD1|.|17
CASSFLGQGAKNSPLHF
TGTGCCAGCAGCTTCTTGGGACAGGGGGCGAAAAATTCACCCCTCCACTTT
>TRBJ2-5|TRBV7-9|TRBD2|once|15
CASSNERGGEETQYF
TGTGCCAGCAGCAATGAAAGGGGAGGGGAAGAGACCCAGTACTTC
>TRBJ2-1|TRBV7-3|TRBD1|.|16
CASSPQARGTPNEQFF
TGTGCCAGCAGCCCCCAGGCCAGGGGGACGCCCAATGAGCAGTTCTTC
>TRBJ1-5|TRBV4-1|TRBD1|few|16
CASSHAGTGGNQPQHF
TGCGCCAGCAGCCACGCCGGGACAGGGGGCAATCAGCCCCAGCATTTT
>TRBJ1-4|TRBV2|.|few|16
CASSSDVSRGSVKLFF
TGTGCCAGCAGCTCCGATGTTTCCAGGGGAAGTGTAAAACTGTTTTTT
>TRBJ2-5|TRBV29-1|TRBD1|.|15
CSVEGRRGLLETQYF
TGCAGCGTTGAAGGTCGCAGGGGGCTCCTAGAGACCCAGTACTTC
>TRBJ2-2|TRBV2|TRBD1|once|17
CASSATGTGGKTGELFF
TGTGCCAGCAGTGCCACAGGGACAGGGGGCAAGACCGGGGAGCTGTTTTTT
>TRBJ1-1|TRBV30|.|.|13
CAWSAQGNTEAFF
TGTGCCTGGAGTGCTCAGGGGAACACTGAAGCTTTCTTT
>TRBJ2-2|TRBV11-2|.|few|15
CASSLEGLNTGELFF
TGTGCCAGCAGCTTAGAGGGACTGAACACCGGGGAGCTGTTTTTT
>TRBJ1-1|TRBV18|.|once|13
CASSPPPSTRAFF
TGTGCCAGCTCACCACCACCTTCCACCCGGGCTTTCTTT
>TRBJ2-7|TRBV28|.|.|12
CASSFNRYEQYF
TGTGCCAGCAGTTTTAACCGGTACGAGCAGTACTTC
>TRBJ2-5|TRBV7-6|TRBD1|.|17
CASSLLGTGGLQETQYF
TGTGCCAGCAGCTTACTCGGGACAGGGGGCCTACAAGAGACCCAGTACTTC